This record covers a single T cell receptor beta chain. Its antigen is undetermined. The sample comes from a study of cytomegalovirus exposure and HLA in healthy donors. Overall study findings and caveats: A highly shared variant cluster was judged a likely technical artifact. TCR beta V- and J-gene trimming, according to a later analysis, was linked to a missense DCLRE1C variant.

The PCR was carried out with 60 Vbeta primers and 13 Jbeta primers. Assay used: immunoSEQ multiplex PCR; TCRdb lists only in-frame clones, some missing. The sample has 110,000 or so clones; approximately 80% are singletons. Per the germline V gene, CDR1 is GTSNPN and CDR2 is SVGIG (reference sequence). The CDR3 covers 14 residues. Unmatched junction bases numbered 6, after V lost 2 bases and J lost 4 bases. The sample comprised PBMCs. The TCR originated in a woman between 18 and 29 years old in good health and CMV-seronegative. The V call is TRBV30, the J call TRBJ1-2; 8 bases line up with TRBD1. The CDR3 region has the DNA TGTGCCTGGAGTTACGACAGGGGTGCCTATGGCTACACCTTC. Translation gives CAWSYDRGAYGYTF. Complete variable domain (other parts from reference TRBV30 and TRBJ1-2): SQTIHQWPATLVQPVGSPLSLECTVEGTSNPNLYWYRQAAGRGLQLLFYSVGIGQISSEVPQNLSASRPQDRQFILSSKKLLLSDSGFYLCAWSYDRGAYGYTFGSGTRLTVV.